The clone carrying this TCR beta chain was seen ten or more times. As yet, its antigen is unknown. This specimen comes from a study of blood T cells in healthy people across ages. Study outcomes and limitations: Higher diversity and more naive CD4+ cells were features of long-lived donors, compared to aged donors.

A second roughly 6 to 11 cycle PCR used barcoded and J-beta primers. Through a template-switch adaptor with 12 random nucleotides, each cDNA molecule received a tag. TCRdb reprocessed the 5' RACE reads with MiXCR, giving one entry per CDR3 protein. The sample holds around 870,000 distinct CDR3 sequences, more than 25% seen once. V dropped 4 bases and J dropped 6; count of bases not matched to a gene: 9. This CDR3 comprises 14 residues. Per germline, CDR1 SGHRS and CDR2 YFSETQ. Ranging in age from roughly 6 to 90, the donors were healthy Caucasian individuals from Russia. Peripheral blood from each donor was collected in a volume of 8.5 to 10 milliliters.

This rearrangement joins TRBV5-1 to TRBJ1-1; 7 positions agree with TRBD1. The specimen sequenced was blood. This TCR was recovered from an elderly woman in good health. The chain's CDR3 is CASSVGDRNAEAFF. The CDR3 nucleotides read TGCGCCAGCAGCGTCGGGGACAGAAATGCTGAAGCTTTCTTT.